Each of the 21 T cell receptor beta chains below was sequenced from the same sample in a study of Ad26.COV2.S vaccination and SARS-CoV-2 variants. The treatment is: roughly 20 received Ad26.COV2.S at low or high dose, single or two shots; 5 received placebo; per-sample allocation not given. Sampling took place 63 days after the first vaccine or placebo injection. The data were produced by immunoSEQ multiplex PCR, yet TCRdb's version contains in-frame clones alone and is incomplete. The sample contains fewer than 900,000 clones, 70% to 90% of which appear only once. Here the sequenced sample was peripheral blood, taken in a trial of Ad26.COV2.S vaccine versus placebo. The receptors come from a person aged 18 to 65 who received the Ad26.COV2.S COVID-19 vaccine or a placebo.

V usage is TRBV3-1 (or the pseudogene TRBV3-2) and J usage is TRBJ1-1, with D perhaps TRBD1 (6 bases). The V gene lost 3 bases and the J gene lost 1 base, with 9 bases spanning the gap. Germline loops: CDR1 LGHDT, CDR2 YNNKEL (reference sequence). The CDR3 totals 14 residues. CDR3 DNA: TGTGCCAGCAGCCACGTGGGGGCGAACACTGAAGCTTTCTTT. Protein product: CASSHVGANTEAFF.

V usage is TRBV4-1 and J usage is TRBJ2-2, with D perhaps matching TRBD2 (6 bases). The CDR3 totals 16 residues. Germline V gene data show CDR1 as MGHRA and CDR2 as YSYEKL. The V gene lost 1 base and the J gene lost 5 bases, with 14 bases spanning the gap. CDR3: CASSQVSGRDTGELFF. The CDR3 bases are TGCGCCAGCAGCCAAGTGAGCGGGCGCGATACCGGGGAGCTGTTTTTT.

The chain recombines TRBV10-1 with TRBJ2-2, with D possibly being TRBD1 (6 bases). V dropped 4 bases and J dropped 11 bases, with 11 bases sitting between them. The germline V gene has CDR1 WNHNN and CDR2 SYGVQD (reference sequence). The length of the CDR3 is 12 residues. The CDR3 sequence: CASSGRGLELFF. For the CDR3, the DNA is TGCGCCAGCAGTGGCAGGGGTCTCGAGCTGTTTTTT.

The chain combines TRBV18 with TRBJ2-6; D is unresolved. V lost 6 bases and J 1 base, leaving 10 bases between the germline ends. This CDR3 comprises 15 residues. Germline assignment: CDR1 KGHSH and CDR2 LQKENI. CDR3 sequence: CASSLERSGANVLTF. Here the CDR3 DNA reads TGTGCCAGCTCGCTGGAGAGATCTGGGGCCAACGTCCTGACTTTC.

The CDR3 DNA follows: TGTGCCAGCTCACCTACTTCTAGACGTGTGGGCGAGCAGTACTTC. Its protein product is CASSPTSRRVGEQYF. The rearrangement joins TRBV18 to TRBJ2-7; D not certain. CDR3 length: 15 amino acids. V lost 3 bases and J 6 bases, leaving 18 bases between the germline ends. Germline values: CDR1 KGHSH, CDR2 LQKENI.

The V and J genes are TRBV11-1 and TRBJ1-1; D unclear. Per the germline V gene, CDR1 is SGHAT and CDR2 is FQDESV (reference sequence). The germline V and J ends were trimmed by 4 bases and 3 bases, with 6 bases remaining between them. The CDR3 spans 12 residues. CDR3 sequence reads: CASSYADTEAFF. CDR3 in DNA: TGTGCCAGCAGCTACGCAGACACTGAAGCTTTCTTT.

V and J are TRBV2 and TRBJ1-2; possible D gene TRBD1, 6 bases. V gave up 3 bases and J gave up 4 bases, with 15 bases separating them. CDR1 and CDR2 from the germline V gene are SNHLY and FYNNEI. The CDR3 spans 15 residues. The CDR3, as DNA: TGTGCCAGCAGTGATTCACCCGACAGGACCTATGGCTACACCTTC. Protein: CASSDSPDRTYGYTF.

The chain combines TRBV12-3 or TRBV12-4 with TRBJ2-3, with D possibly TRBD2 on 6 matching bases. Trimming shortened V by 3 bases and J by 5 bases, and 9 bases separated the two germline ends. This CDR3 spans 13 amino acids. CDR3 sequence reads: CASSFGAGDTQYF. CDR3 coding DNA: TGTGCCAGCAGTTTTGGAGCGGGAGATACGCAGTATTTT.

This clone was counted once. The chain is built from TRBV11-2 and TRBJ2-3; 9 bases are a match to TRBD1. The germline CDR1 and CDR2 sequences are SGHAT and FQNNGV. There are 17 residues in the CDR3. The V gene end was trimmed by 3 bases and the J gene end by 5 bases; junction bases not matched to a gene: 12. The chain's CDR3 is CASSLPVDRGARDTQYF. The CDR3 coding sequence is TGTGCCAGCAGCTTGCCCGTCGACAGGGGGGCCAGAGATACGCAGTATTTT.

This clone was seen only a few times. The chain uses TRBV7-8 and TRBJ2-5, with D maybe TRBD1 (5 bases). CDR3 size: 17 residues. The V end was cut by 1 base, the J end by 3 bases, with 18 bases between. Germline CDR1 is SGHVS and CDR2 is FQNEAQ. Here the CDR3 DNA reads TGTGCCAGCAGCTTAGTAGTCGTGATCGGCAGGGAAGAGACCCAGTACTTC. Translation gives CASSLVVVIGREETQYF.

The V gene is TRBV18, the J gene TRBJ2-7; D possibly corresponds to TRBD1 (6 bases). V was pared by 2 bases and J by 0 bases, with 17 bases between. The CDR3 runs to 17 residues. The germline V gene has CDR1 KGHSH and CDR2 LQKENI. The CDR3 nucleotides read TGTGCCAGCTCACCAGACCGTTGGACAGTAAGCTCCTACGAGCAGTACTTC. This translates into CASSPDRWTVSSYEQYF.

The CDR3 DNA sequence: TGTGCCAGTAGTAGGCTGGTTTCGGCCTACGAGCAGTACTTC. This encodes CASSRLVSAYEQYF. This sequence joins TRBV19 and TRBJ2-7; no reliable D call. This CDR3 has 14 residues. Germline V gene data show CDR1 as LNHDA and CDR2 as SQIVND (reference sequence). Trimming removed 4 bases from V and 2 bases from J, with 12 bases in between.

A single count supports this clone. This chain connects TRBV2 to TRBJ1-5; D call uncertain. Germline values: CDR1 SNHLY, CDR2 FYNNEI. Trimming stripped 6 bases from V and 7 bases from J, with 13 bases between. The CDR3 has 13 amino acids. The CDR3 region is CASRIEVKQPQHF. CDR3 DNA sequence: TGTGCCAGCAGAATAGAAGTGAAACAGCCCCAGCATTTT.

The rearrangement links TRBV19 to TRBJ2-7; no definite D call. There are 15 residues in the CDR3. Per the germline V gene, CDR1 is LNHDA and CDR2 is SQIVND (reference sequence). With 3 bases removed from V and 4 bases from J, the gap between germline ends came to 16 bases. In DNA, the CDR3 is TGTGCCAGTAGTATGTCGCTTTCTAACTTATACGAGCAGTACTTC. It is translated as CASSMSLSNLYEQYF.

V gene TRBV7-9 combines with J gene TRBJ2-4; D uncertain. This CDR3 is built from 13 residues. Trimming cost V 1 base and J 4 bases, with 5 bases left between them. Germline CDR1 is SEHNR and CDR2 is FQNEAQ (reference sequence). CDR3 in amino acids: CASSLVPKNIQYF. CDR3 nucleotide sequence: TGTGCCAGCAGCTTAGTACCAAAAAACATTCAGTACTTC.

This rearrangement joins TRBV18 to TRBJ1-1; tentatively, D is TRBD1 (5 bases). Trimming cost V 6 bases and J 2 bases, with 10 bases left between them. This CDR3 is built from 13 residues. Germline assignment: CDR1 KGHSH and CDR2 LQKENI. The CDR3 DNA reads as TGTGCCAGCTCTCCCAGGGATAACACTGAAGCTTTCTTT. Its protein is CASSPRDNTEAFF.

The chain recombines TRBV11-2 with TRBJ2-3; D might be TRBD1 (5 bases). V lost 2 bases and J 11 bases, leaving 14 bases between the germline ends. CDR1 is SGHAT and CDR2 is FQNNGV in the germline V gene. The CDR3 length is 13 residues. Here the CDR3 DNA reads TGTGCCAGCAGCTTATCGGAACAGGTGGTGCAGTATTTT. Its protein product is CASSLSEQVVQYF.

The chain uses TRBV19 and TRBJ2-7; no clear D gene. Trimming took off 6 bases at V and 0 bases at J, with 12 bases between the two ends. Per the germline V gene, CDR1 is LNHDA and CDR2 is SQIVND (reference sequence). The CDR3 sequence is 14 residues long. The CDR3 loop is CASRPGRYSYEQYF. The CDR3 DNA follows: TGTGCCAGTAGACCCGGACGGTACTCCTACGAGCAGTACTTC.

J is TRBJ2-3 and V is TRBV18; D gene unclear. This CDR3 has 16 residues. Trimming left V 1 base short and J 4 bases short, with 15 bases between. Germline CDR1 reads KGHSH; CDR2 reads LQKENI. CDR3 sequence: CASSPQRDQRADTQYF. CDR3 sequence (DNA): TGTGCCAGCTCACCACAGAGAGACCAAAGGGCAGATACGCAGTATTTT.

J is TRBJ2-7 and V is TRBV3-1 (or the pseudogene TRBV3-2); D is ambiguous. CDR1 and CDR2 from the germline V gene are LGHDT and YNNKEL (reference sequence). Deletions cut 1 base from V and 6 bases from J, with 13 bases between. This CDR3 is 14 amino acids long. CDR3 DNA sequence: TGTGCCAGCAGCCAAGTTCGGACGACGGGCGAGCAGTACTTC. This encodes CASSQVRTTGEQYF.

The chain combines TRBV5-5 with TRBJ1-4; TRBD1 might be the D (5 bases). Trimming shortened V by 7 bases and J by 5 bases, and 15 bases separated the two germline ends. From germline, CDR1 is SGHKS and CDR2 YYEKEE (reference sequence). This CDR3 has 14 residues. The CDR3 loop reads CASGATRQNEKLFF. As DNA, the CDR3 is TGTGCCAGCGGGGCTACACGGCAGAATGAAAAACTGTTTTTT.